One and the same sample provided the 21 T cell receptor beta chains below, sequenced in a study of OX40 agonist ivuxolimab in advanced cancers. Measured with immunoSEQ multiplex PCR; TCRdb has only the in-frame clones, and not every one. The data show about 79,000 clones, 90% seen once. Specimen: CD4+ or CD8+ T cells sorted from blood, collected in a trial of the OX40 agonist ivuxolimab. Receptors originate from an adult with an advanced solid tumor such as melanoma, head and neck, liver or kidney cancer.

The chain carries TRBV27 and TRBJ1-2, with D possibly matching TRBD1 (5 bases). Germline CDR1 reads MNHEY; CDR2 reads SMNVEV (reference sequence). V lost 1 base and J 7 bases, leaving 13 bases between the germline ends. There are 14 residues in the CDR3. CDR3 coding DNA: TGTGCCAGCAGTTTATTCGGGGCCGCGGGTGGCTACACCTTC. Encoded protein: CASSLFGAAGGYTF.

The chain uses TRBV28 and TRBJ1-5, with D possibly TRBD1 on 5 matching bases. The germline gives CDR1 MDHEN, CDR2 SYDVKM. The CDR3 has 14 residues. V gave up 8 bases and J gave up 1 base, with 12 bases separating them. The CDR3 bases are TGTGCCAGCTACTCAAGGACAAGCAATCAGCCCCAGCATTTT. Translated, it gives CASYSRTSNQPQHF.

This clone was found once. The chain uses TRBV2 and TRBJ1-1; tentatively, D is TRBD1 (5 bases). The V end was cut by 5 bases, the J end by 4 bases, with 11 bases between. Germline V gene data show CDR1 as SNHLY and CDR2 as FYNNEI. This CDR3 region has 13 residues. The CDR3 DNA reads as TGTGCCAGCAGTCCCAGGGAGGGCACTGAAGCTTTCTTT. It codes for CASSPREGTEAFF.

The J gene is TRBJ2-3, the V gene TRBV5-4; 7 bases are shared with TRBD1. This CDR3 is 14 amino acids long. Germline assignment: CDR1 SGHNT and CDR2 YYREEE (reference sequence). The V and J ends lost 1 base and 2 bases, in that order; junction bases with no gene match: 1. CDR3 DNA sequence: TGTGCCAGCAGCTTGACAGGGGCCACAGATACGCAGTATTTT. This encodes CASSLTGATDTQYF.

V gene TRBV5-1 combines with J gene TRBJ1-1; D perhaps matches TRBD1 (6 bases). The CDR3 length is 15 residues. Trimming pared 3 bases from V and 0 bases from J, leaving 12 bases between. The germline CDR1 and CDR2 sequences are SGHRS and YFSETQ. The CDR3 DNA follows: TGCGCCAGCAGCTCACGACAGGCTATGAACACTGAAGCTTTCTTT. It translates to CASSSRQAMNTEAFF.

This chain connects TRBV27 to TRBJ2-3; D not certain. From germline, CDR1 is MNHEY and CDR2 SMNVEV (reference sequence). Trimming cost V 8 bases and J 8 bases, with 14 bases left between them. The CDR3 runs to 12 residues. CDR3 DNA sequence: TGTGCCAGCTCTCTAAGGGATGGTACGCAGTATTTT. Amino acids: CASSLRDGTQYF.

The chain recombines TRBV11-1 with TRBJ1-1, with D uncertain. In germline, CDR1 is SGHAT, CDR2 FQDESV (reference sequence). This CDR3 contains 12 residues. V dropped 3 bases and J dropped 0 bases, with 2 bases sitting between them. The CDR3 DNA sequence: TGTGCCAGCAGCTTTATGAACACTGAAGCTTTCTTT. Amino acids: CASSFMNTEAFF.

The rearrangement joins TRBV20-1 to TRBJ1-2; unclear D gene. The CDR3 length is 11 residues. The germline gives CDR1 DFQATT, CDR2 SNEGSKA (reference sequence). V was shortened by 8 bases and J by 8 bases, with 15 bases between the two germline ends. CDR3 loop: CSPIPTSGYTF. In DNA form, the CDR3 reads TGCAGTCCCATCCCAACAAGCGGCTACACCTTC.

The rearrangement joins TRBV5-4 to TRBJ1-6; D call uncertain. This CDR3 is 14 amino acids long. Germline-derived CDR1 and CDR2 are SGHNT and YYREEE (reference sequence). Trimming left V 0 bases short and J 7 bases short, with 8 bases between. Written as DNA, the CDR3 is TGTGCCAGCAGCTTGGTCGGGGAAAATTCACCCCTCCACTTT. As protein: CASSLVGENSPLHF.

The genes are TRBV6-1 and TRBJ2-3; TRBD2 aligns across 9 bases. Looked up from germline, CDR1 is MNHNS and CDR2 is SASEGT. V dropped 1 base and J dropped 1; count of bases not matched to a gene: 0. CDR3 length equals 15 residues. Written as DNA, the CDR3 is TGTGCCAGCAGTGAAGGACTAGCGGGCACAGATACGCAGTATTTT. This encodes CASSEGLAGTDTQYF.

In this sample, this clone turned up once. V gene TRBV7-9 combines with J gene TRBJ1-5; D is perhaps TRBD1 (6 bases). This CDR3 contains 12 residues. Germline CDR1 and CDR2: SEHNR and FQNEAQ (reference sequence). Trimming removed 11 bases at V and 3 bases at J, with 11 bases between. The DNA for the CDR3 is TGTGCCGCAGGGGAGTCCAATCAGCCCCAGCATTTT. It translates to CAAGESNQPQHF.

The chain joins TRBV6-6 to TRBJ1-2, with D perhaps matching TRBD1 (6 bases). Germline V gene data show CDR1 as MNHNY and CDR2 as SVGAGI (reference sequence). The CDR3 totals 15 residues. Deletions cut 0 bases from V and 3 bases from J, with 11 bases between. The CDR3 DNA reads as TGTGCCAGCAGTTACTCCGGGGGGCGGGACTATGGCTACACCTTC. Residues: CASSYSGGRDYGYTF.

V is TRBV2 and J is TRBJ1-4, with TRBD1 matching over 7 bases. Trimming removed 5 bases from V and 0 bases from J; junction bases left unmatched: 3. The germline V gene encodes CDR1 SNHLY and CDR2 FYNNEI. The CDR3 is made up of 15 amino acids. The CDR3 reads CASSSQGATNEKLFF. DNA of the CDR3: TGTGCCAGCAGTTCCCAGGGGGCAACTAATGAAAAACTGTTTTTT.

For the CDR3, the DNA is TGTGCCAGCAGCTTGGTACAGGGTGATCAGCCCCAGCATTTT. Translation: CASSLVQGDQPQHF. This sequence joins TRBV5-5 and TRBJ1-5, with D possibly TRBD1 on 6 matching bases. Trimming removed 0 bases from V and 5 bases from J, with 9 bases in between. There are 14 residues in the CDR3. Germline CDR1 is SGHKS and CDR2 is YYEKEE (reference sequence). Full variable domain (remainder filled in from reference TRBV5-5 and TRBJ1-5): DAGVTQSPTHLIKTRGQQVTLRCSPISGHKSVSWYQQVLGQGPQFIFQYYEKEERGRGNFPDRFSARQFPNYSSELNVNALLLGDSALYLCASSLVQGDQPQHFGDGTRLSIL.

V is TRBV4-1 and J is TRBJ2-4; 9 nucleotides match TRBD1. Looked up from germline, CDR1 is MGHRA and CDR2 is YSYEKL. V lost 0 bases to trimming and J lost 7 bases; unmatched junction nucleotides: 4. This CDR3 comprises 15 residues. CDR3 DNA sequence: TGCGCCAGCAGCCAAGATGAGGGGACAGGGAACATTCAGTACTTC. It encodes CASSQDEGTGNIQYF.

The rearrangement uses TRBV6-5 and TRBJ1-4; D possibly corresponds to TRBD1 (5 bases). The ends were cut back, 5 bases at V and 7 bases at J, with 17 bases in the middle. The length of the CDR3 is 15 residues. CDR1 and CDR2 from the germline V gene are MNHEY and SVGAGI. The CDR3 DNA reads as TGTGCCAGCAGTGCCAGACAGAGCGGGAGTGAAAAACTGTTTTTT. Its protein product is CASSARQSGSEKLFF.

In its sample, this clone was seen a few times. The chain couples TRBV2 to TRBJ1-5, with 10 bases lining up with TRBD1. This CDR3 contains 14 residues. The germline gives CDR1 SNHLY, CDR2 FYNNEI. The junction had 6 bases not matched to a gene; V was cut back by 6 bases and J by 7 bases. For the CDR3, the DNA is TGTGCCAGCAGGGGGACAGGGGATTTACAGCCCCAGCATTTT. Its protein product is CASRGTGDLQPQHF.

The V call is TRBV6-6, the J call TRBJ2-2; the D gene is possibly TRBD1 (6 bases). This CDR3 contains 16 residues. The germline V and J ends were trimmed by 2 bases and 4 bases, with 14 bases remaining between them. From germline, CDR1 is MNHNY and CDR2 SVGAGI (reference sequence). The CDR3 region has the DNA TGTGCCAGCAGTTACCCCAGGGGTTCGGCCACCGGGGAGCTGTTTTTT. Translating gives CASSYPRGSATGELFF.

The chain carries TRBV15 and TRBJ2-7; tentatively, D is TRBD1 (5 bases). Germline loops: CDR1 LNHNV, CDR2 YYDKDF (reference sequence). Trimming stripped 3 bases from V and 2 bases from J, with 14 bases between. CDR3 size: 15 residues. The CDR3 DNA is TGTGCCACCAGCAGGGATGACAGCCGACCCTACGAGCAGTACTTC. Residues: CATSRDDSRPYEQYF.

The rearrangement uses TRBV6-5 and TRBJ1-2; 7 bases map to TRBD1. This CDR3 has 15 amino acids. CDR1 and CDR2 from the germline V gene are MNHEY and SVGAGI. V lost 5 bases, J lost 7 bases, and 13 bases stayed unmatched. The CDR3 reads CASSRQEGARGGYTF. DNA for the CDR3: TGTGCCAGCAGTAGACAAGAGGGGGCGAGGGGTGGCTACACCTTC.

This sequence joins TRBV6-6 and TRBJ1-2; perhaps TRBD1 as D (6 bases). Germline-derived CDR1 and CDR2 are MNHNY and SVGAGI (reference sequence). Trimming stripped 5 bases from V and 4 bases from J, with 14 bases between. This CDR3 is built from 14 residues. CDR3 in DNA: TGTGCCAGCAGTCCGTATTGGGGGCTCTATGGCTACACCTTC. This gives the protein CASSPYWGLYGYTF.